The entry below gives a single T cell receptor (beta chain) sequence along with its context. Antigen: not known. The V gene's germline CDR1 is KGHSH and CDR2 LQKENI. Between the trimmed V and J ends, which lost 3 bases and 2 bases, there was a span of 7 bases. CDR3 length: 13 residues. PCR used 60 Vbeta primers and 13 Jbeta primers. The repertoire was sequenced with immunoSEQ multiplex PCR; TCRdb's copy has only in-frame clones and lacks some. The sample includes more than 150,000 clones, over 60% seen only once; the top ten take 1.5% to 2%. This record belongs to a study of cytomegalovirus exposure and HLA in healthy donors. Points from the study as a whole: It was shown in a later analysis that HLA-associated TCR beta chains were more clonally expanded than other, equally common chains.

The sequence derives from a man aged 18 to 35 in good health and CMV-seronegative. The chain carries TRBV18 and TRBJ1-2; D is possibly TRBD1 (5 bases). Sequencing was performed on PBMCs. In DNA form, the CDR3 reads TGTGCCAGCTCACCCCCAGGGAACTATGGCTACACCTTC. This sequence encodes CASSPPGNYGYTF.